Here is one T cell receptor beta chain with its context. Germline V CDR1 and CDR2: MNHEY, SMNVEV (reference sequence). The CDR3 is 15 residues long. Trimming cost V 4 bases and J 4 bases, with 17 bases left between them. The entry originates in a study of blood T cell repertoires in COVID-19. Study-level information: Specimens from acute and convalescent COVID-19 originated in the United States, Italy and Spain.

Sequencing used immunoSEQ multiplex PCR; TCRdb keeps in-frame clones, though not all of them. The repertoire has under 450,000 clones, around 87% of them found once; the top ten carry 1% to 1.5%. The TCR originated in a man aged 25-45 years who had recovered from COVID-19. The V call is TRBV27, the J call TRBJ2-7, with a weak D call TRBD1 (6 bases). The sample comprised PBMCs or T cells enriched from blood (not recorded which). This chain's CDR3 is CASSSTPGTYYEQYF. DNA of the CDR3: TGTGCCAGCAGTTCCACCCCCGGGACATATTACGAGCAGTACTTC.